This entry is about one T cell receptor beta chain. Which antigen it targets is not known. No much larger clonotype is one base removed from it; base qualities were not supplied. This sample was taken from a study of T cells after yellow fever vaccination (dated by TCRdb to between 2018 and 2020). Regarding the research as a whole: The SMART-Seq v4 Ultra Low Input RNA kit was used to prepare libraries from fractions with low cell numbers. To follow T-cell clones before and after both primary and booster YFV17D yellow fever vaccination, bulk TCR alpha and beta repertoires underwent longitudinal sequencing. Two healthy male donors, one aged 18 to 30 and one aged 30 to 39 years, were included in the cohort. Bulk PBMC replicates and cell subsets were isolated from blood drawn at multiple timepoints before and after both primary and secondary immunization. General study outcomes and caveats: Computational filtering was required because FACS-sorted repertoires could contain abundant contaminating clonotypes from the bulk population. A small share of clonotypes occurred in both CD4 and CD8 compartments, likely arising from convergent recombination. The study included only two donors, which limits how far the findings can be generalized. Compared with the primary T-cell response, the secondary T-cell response was faster but weaker, reaching its peak on day 5 rather than on day 15. After the booster, most clones that had expanded after primary vaccination were detected again (almost 97% of CD4 and around 88% of CD8), suggesting broad maintenance of memory.

CDR1 KGHSH and CDR2 LQKENI are derived from the germline V gene. From cysteine to phenylalanine, the CDR3 is 11 amino acids long. The DNA shown is the 33-base CDR3, in frame from base 1. V loses 6 bases, J loses 10 bases, and the germline ends lie 10 bases apart. TCR cDNA was synthesized by 5'RACE template switching, which introduced a universal primer site and unique molecular identifiers. Priming for cDNA synthesis came from both the TCR alpha and TCR beta constant segments. Two PCR steps were used to amplify libraries, with sample barcodes and sequencing adapters being added in the second step. Sequencing of libraries was performed on Illumina HiSeq 2500 (2x100 bp) or NovaSeq (2x150 bp). On the study's bioinformatics: Demultiplexing of reads and collapsing into UMI consensus sequences were performed with MIGEC, and V(D)J alignment was carried out with MiXCR. Clonotypes responding to the vaccine were identified with edgeR on replicate PBMC samples, with the criteria of FDR below 0.01 and a log2 fold change above 5 up to day 15. Each bulk clonotype received a CD4 or CD8 identity based on whether the sequenced CD4 or CD8 repertoire contained that clonotype at higher abundance. TCRdb redid the processing of the public reads, applying fastp at Q25 and MiXCR, and retained in-frame beta chains. Each entry merges the rows of one CDR3 protein and shows their most common DNA and genes. Here the V and J calls rest on TCRdb's processing, not on the authors' analysis. The sample profile shows 350,000 or so distinct CDR3 sequences; approximately 8% of them were found once. Clones ranked in the top ten supply 17% of the sample.

The treatment or condition label here, explained by the study, means: live attenuated yellow fever vaccine strain. At each blood-draw timepoint, two biological replicates of bulk PBMCs were collected. PBMCs were isolated from peripheral blood using a standard Ficoll-Paque protocol. RNA was extracted with TriZol from bulk PBMCs, CD4 and CD8 fractions, and dextramer-positive and dextramer-negative fractions. The sequence came from a man younger than 35 who received the YFV17D yellow fever vaccine. This sequence uses TRBV18 and TRBJ2-1; TRBD1 could be the D gene, as 6 bases match. The sequenced sample was PBMCs, obtained about 49 days after the first yellow fever vaccination. The CDR3 region has the sequence CASSNQGEQFF. The bases read TGTGCCAGCTCTAACCAGGGGGAGCAGTTCTTC.